The 10 T cell receptor beta chains below were found in one sample sequenced in a study of T cells in Graves' hyperthyroidism and ophthalmopathy (dated by TCRdb to about 2019). Library prep was done by multiplex PCR. The instrument was an Illumina HiSeq 2000. The TCR beta CDR3 regions were amplified from the RNA transcripts. A first-round RT-PCR of the TCR CDR3 used the HTBI primer set with the Qiagen OneStep RT-PCR kit. TCRdb reprocessed the public reads (quality trimming at Q25 with fastp, clone calling with MiXCR) and kept in-frame beta chains. Under each unique CDR3 protein, matching rows form one entry showing the most common genes and DNA. Here the sample has hundreds of thousands of distinct CDR3 sequences; around 38% occur a single time. Roughly 8.3% of the sample lies in the top ten. The source material was blood. All receptors derive from a man younger than 35 with Graves' hyperthyroidism.

The J gene is TRBJ2-6, the V gene TRBV29-1; D may correspond to TRBD1 or TRBD2 (5 bases each). CDR1 is SQVTM and CDR2 is ANQGSEA in the germline V gene. The V end was cut by 7 bases, the J end by 0 bases, with 16 bases between. The CDR3 has 16 residues. CDR3 region: CSAWDGSTSGANVLTF. The CDR3 region has the DNA TGCAGCGCCTGGGACGGTTCAACCTCTGGGGCCAACGTCCTGACTTTC.

The genes are TRBV4-1 and TRBJ1-5, with D uncertain. Germline loops: CDR1 MGHRA, CDR2 YSYEKL. This CDR3 contains 13 residues. With 3 bases removed from V and 4 bases from J, the gap between germline ends came to 7 bases. As DNA, the CDR3 is TGCGCCAGCAGCCACACAGTTAATCAGCCCCAGCATTTT. This codes for CASSHTVNQPQHF.

A word on this clonotype: An end of the junction does not agree with germline; a read error may underlie this. The V and J genes are TRBV19 and TRBJ1-5; D gene unclear. Germline CDR1 LNHDA, CDR2 SQIVND (reference sequence). The CDR3 runs to 15 residues. CDR3 protein: CAGSIGRPGGQPQHF. CDR3 in DNA: TGTGCCGGTAGTATAGGTAGGCCAGGCGGTCAGCCCCAGCATTTT.

This clonotype was counted a few times. The rearrangement uses TRBV13 and TRBJ1-1, with D hard to call. V lost 7 bases, J lost 2 bases, and 11 bases lay in between. The CDR3 is 13 amino acids. The germline gives CDR1 PRHDT, CDR2 FYEKMQ (reference sequence). The CDR3: CASNSADNTEAFF. CDR3 nucleotides: TGTGCCAGCAACAGCGCCGACAACACTGAAGCTTTCTTT.

The chain couples TRBV7-9 to TRBJ2-7, with TRBD1 as a possible D gene (5 bases). The CDR3 has 14 amino acids. V lost 5 bases to trimming and J lost 2 bases, with 13 bases between them. The V gene's germline CDR1 is SEHNR and CDR2 FQNEAQ (reference sequence). The CDR3 reads CASSHRRTPYEQYF. The CDR3 DNA is TGTGCCAGCAGCCACAGGCGAACCCCCTACGAGCAGTACTTC. Supplemented by reference TRBV7-9 and TRBJ2-7, the full variable domain reads DTGVSQNPRHKITKRGQNVTFRCDPISEHNRLYWYRQTLGQGPEFLTYFQNEAQLEKSRLLSDRFSAERPKGSFSTLEIQRTEQGDSAMYLCASSHRRTPYEQYFGPGTRLTVT.

This clonotype turned up a few times. This chain joins TRBV2 and TRBJ2-7; the D is unclear. Germline CDR1 reads SNHLY; CDR2 reads FYNNEI. This CDR3 contains 13 residues. Deletions cut 4 bases from V and 4 bases from J, with 11 bases between. The CDR3, as DNA: TGTGCCAGCAGTGCCAGGACCGCTTACGAGCAGTACTTC. Its translation is CASSARTAYEQYF. The variable domain in full, completed from reference TRBV2 and TRBJ2-7, reads EPEVTQTPSHQVTQMGQEVILRCVPISNHLYFYWYRQILGQKVEFLVSFYNNEISEKSEIFDDQFSVERPDGSNFTLKIRSTKLEDSAMYFCASSARTAYEQYFGPGTRLTVT.

The chain has TRBV7-3 and TRBJ2-2; D possibly corresponds to TRBD2 (6 bases). In germline, CDR1 is SGHTA, CDR2 FQGTGA. CDR3 size: 13 residues. Trimming shortened V by 5 bases and J by 7 bases, and 11 bases separated the two germline ends. CDR3 in amino acids: CASSLMTSGELFF. CDR3 nucleotide sequence: TGTGCCAGCAGCCTTATGACTAGCGGGGAGCTGTTTTTT.

Regarding this clonotype: A read error may account for a junction end that differs from germline. The V call is TRBV24-1, the J call TRBJ2-5, with TRBD1 matching 9 bases. Germline V gene sequence: CDR1 KGHDR, CDR2 SFDVKD. This CDR3 has 12 amino acids. The CDR3 DNA reads TGTGCCACCAGTGATTTACAGGGGGCTCGGTTCTTC. The encoded protein is CATSDLQGARFF.

This clonotype turned up a few times. This chain uses TRBV7-2 with TRBJ2-7; D perhaps matches TRBD2 (5 bases). The CDR3 spans 15 residues. The V end was cut by 3 bases, the J end by 0 bases, with 12 bases between. Germline-derived CDR1 and CDR2 are SGHTA and FQGNSA. As DNA, the CDR3 is TGTGCCAGCAGCTTGACGGGAACCAGCTCCTACGAGCAGTACTTC. Amino acids: CASSLTGTSSYEQYF.

This clonotype was found many times. V is TRBV7-2 and J is TRBJ2-7, with a weak D call TRBD1 (6 bases). Per germline, CDR1 SGHTA and CDR2 FQGNSA. Trimming took off 1 base at V and 3 bases at J, with 10 bases between the two ends. The CDR3 has 14 amino acids. This chain's CDR3 is CASSLEQGYYEQYF. CDR3 DNA sequence: TGTGCCAGCAGCTTAGAGCAGGGGTACTACGAGCAGTACTTC. The full variable domain, with the rest looked up from reference TRBV7-2 and TRBJ2-7, is GAGVSQSPSNKVTEKGKDVELRCDPISGHTALYWYRQSLGQGLEFLIYFQGNSAPDKSGLPSDRFSAERTGGSVSTLTIQRTQQEDSAVYLCASSLEQGYYEQYFGPGTRLTVT.